The rows below give T cell receptor beta chains drawn from one sample of a study of response to subunit inactivated influenza vaccine. MiXCR, applied by TCRdb to the RT-PCR reads, yields one record per CDR3 protein. This table has about 700,000 distinct CDR3 sequences, about 14% appearing once. Here the sequenced sample was PBMCs from blood, taken 14 days before vaccination. The receptors come from a man aged 50 to 59 who received an inactivated influenza vaccine. Each CDR3 is given without its conserved first and last residue.

j_call v_call cdr3_aa
TRBJ2-2 TRBV19 ASSISLVVTNTGELF
TRBJ2-3 TRBV5-4 ASSPGLAMTLPPQY
TRBJ2-1 TRBV20-1 SARDRRSGAYNEQF
TRBJ2-1 TRBV20-1 SAKRESEQF
TRBJ2-3 TRBV5-5 ASSLSSAPSTDTQY
TRBJ2-2 TRBV6-2/TRBV6-3 ASRTNPGELF
TRBJ2-7 TRBV7-8 ASSWRRTGAYEQY
TRBJ1-5 TRBV5-6 ASSFTGATAQH
TRBJ1-5 TRBV6-2/TRBV6-3 ASSATGGGQPQH
TRBJ1-5 TRBV27 ASSLSKGDSNQPQH
TRBJ1-2 TRBV14 ASSQDDLRQGALENGYT
TRBJ2-5 TRBV5-1 ASSFGAGERKTQY
TRBJ2-1 TRBV7-9 ASSPAGATYNEQF
TRBJ2-5 TRBV18 ASSLSVETQY
TRBJ2-4 TRBV4-2 ASSQGLENIQY
TRBJ2-1 TRBV21-1 ASSRGTLTYNEQF
TRBJ2-1 TRBV20-1 SASGGASNEQF
TRBJ2-7 TRBV29-1 SVIALTSYEQY
TRBJ2-3 TRBV7-7 ASSLGTGTSRDTQY
TRBJ2-2 TRBV30 AWSVGTGVTGELF
TRBJ2-5 TRBV5-1 ASSLVSGGPETQY
TRBJ1-1 TRBV12-3/TRBV12-4 ASSKGHYQNTEAF
TRBJ1-2 TRBV12-3/TRBV12-4 ASRTPHTGDGGYT
TRBJ2-3 TRBV7-2 ASSLEGGVSTDTQY
TRBJ2-2 TRBV10-3 AIDGTGPNTGELF
TRBJ2-1 TRBV6-2/TRBV6-3 ASSYAASSGNEQF
TRBJ2-1 TRBV20-1 SASPLTRSYNEQF
TRBJ1-1 TRBV27 ASSLGQGLTNTEAF
TRBJ2-7 TRBV15 ATRDDRGHYEQY
TRBJ2-1 TRBV20-1 SARDPGLAGVNEQF
TRBJ2-3 TRBV7-9 ASSLGRNEISTDTQY
TRBJ2-7 TRBV28 ASSFSRDRAREQY
TRBJ2-1 TRBV12-3/TRBV12-4 ASTPGTSGLGEQF
TRBJ1-1 TRBV11-2 ASSLELGHLNTEAF
TRBJ2-2 TRBV5-1 ASSASMDGELF
TRBJ1-1 TRBV12-3/TRBV12-4 ASSLGGTGTRTEAF
TRBJ2-3 TRBV28 ASRLGGGTQY
TRBJ1-2 TRBV5-6 ASSFGRLDYGYT
TRBJ2-3 TRBV5-5 ASNQGGTSGGGYYTQY
TRBJ2-7 TRBV2 ASSERTGGLYEQY
TRBJ1-2 TRBV28 ASSLLLGGTYGYS
TRBJ2-3 TRBV5-6 ASSRLGDTQY
TRBJ2-1 TRBV3-1 ASSQDPSGITYNEQF
TRBJ1-5 TRBV15 ATSRDPRSNQPQH